The 6 T cell receptor beta chains below come from one sample, sequenced in a study of T cells expressing NK-cell markers. From the 5' RACE reads, TCRdb lists one entry per CDR3 protein and no DNA. The listing records 500,000 to 700,000 distinct CDR3 sequences. The sample comprised blood T cells: a sorted CD56 or NKG2C T cell subset, CD4+ or CD8+ T cells, or bulk PBMC T cells (not recorded which). These receptors all stem from a man between 18 and 35 years old in good health.

The V call is TRBV12-3 or TRBV12-4, the J call TRBJ2-1; TCRdb returns TRBD1, unconfirmable since there is no DNA. This CDR3 contains 17 residues. CDR3: CASSLLSGTNSYNEQFF.

This sequence joins TRBV6-2 or TRBV6-3 and TRBJ2-3; without DNA, the TCRdb call of TRBD2 cannot be checked. CDR1 and CDR2 (germline): MNHEY, SVGEGT. CDR3 length: 15 residues. CDR3 residues: CASRSGRARADTQYF.

This chain uses TRBV5-5 with TRBJ2-5; the TCRdb D gene call, TRBD2, has no DNA to confirm it. CDR3 length equals 15 residues. The germline V gene encodes CDR1 SGHKS and CDR2 YYEKEE (reference sequence). This CDR3 is CASSSRGGRDETQYF.

The V and J genes are TRBV3-1 and TRBJ2-3; TCRdb outputs TRBD2, but without DNA this stays unchecked. Germline loops: CDR1 LGHDT, CDR2 YNNKEL (reference sequence). This CDR3 is built from 18 residues. CDR3: CASSQVRLAGVRGDTQYF.

The genes are TRBV24-1 and TRBJ2-2; TCRdb proposes TRBD1, but this gene call is untestable without DNA. CDR3 length equals 14 residues. Germline V CDR1 and CDR2: KGHDR, SFDVKD. CDR3 residues: CATRDRGTAGELFF.

The rearrangement links TRBV20-1 to TRBJ2-1; TCRdb's D call of TRBD2 is untestable without DNA. Germline V gives CDR1 DFQATT, CDR2 SNEGSKA (reference sequence). The CDR3 runs 13 residues. CDR3 protein: CSVGLAGTNEQFF.